These T cell receptor beta chains were read from a single sample in a study of T cell responses to AZD1222 COVID-19 vaccine. Data came from immunoSEQ multiplex PCR; TCRdb stores just in-frame clones and leaves some out. This table has some 200,000 clones, roughly nine tenths appearing once. The specimen was peripheral blood, collected 28 days after the second AZD1222 dose. The source is an adult who received the AZD1222 COVID-19 vaccine. Both conserved end residues are part of each CDR3.

j_call	v_call	cdr3_aa
TRBJ1-1	TRBV6-5	CASSYNLEGREAFF
TRBJ2-1	TRBV30	CAWTLRASYNEQFF
TRBJ1-2	TRBV7-8	CASSRRTENYGYTF
TRBJ2-1	TRBV11-2	CASSLASSYNEQFF
TRBJ1-3	TRBV6-5	CASRNRNTRGNTIYF
TRBJ1-1	TRBV6-5	CASSPGTRNTEAFF
TRBJ1-2	TRBV19	CASTQEGGYTF
TRBJ1-4	TRBV10-3	CAISESRVSEKLFF
TRBJ2-2	TRBV5-1	CASNDQNTGELFF
TRBJ2-7	TRBV19	CASSVPGLAYEQYF
TRBJ2-2	TRBV9	CASSVFTGATGELFF
TRBJ2-1	TRBV5-4	CASSGGAPYNEQFF
TRBJ1-6	TRBV21-1	CASSPPLAGEPPSPLHF
TRBJ2-7	TRBV9	CASSAGTGTYEQYF
TRBJ2-1	TRBV19	CASSELAGGFHEQFF
TRBJ2-4	TRBV2	CASSPIALLAKNIQYF
TRBJ1-2	TRBV3-1/TRBV3-2	CASSSQGNYGYTF
TRBJ1-6	TRBV9	CASSVDGNNSPLHF
TRBJ2-1	TRBV11-1	CASNNLGNEQFF
TRBJ2-6	TRBV5-8	CASSLGSKSGANVLTF
TRBJ1-5	TRBV28	CASRTGGIKKKYSNQPQHF
TRBJ1-5	TRBV18	CASSAQGKSQPQHF
TRBJ2-1	TRBV5-1	CASSGRLAGAVKRPYNEQFF